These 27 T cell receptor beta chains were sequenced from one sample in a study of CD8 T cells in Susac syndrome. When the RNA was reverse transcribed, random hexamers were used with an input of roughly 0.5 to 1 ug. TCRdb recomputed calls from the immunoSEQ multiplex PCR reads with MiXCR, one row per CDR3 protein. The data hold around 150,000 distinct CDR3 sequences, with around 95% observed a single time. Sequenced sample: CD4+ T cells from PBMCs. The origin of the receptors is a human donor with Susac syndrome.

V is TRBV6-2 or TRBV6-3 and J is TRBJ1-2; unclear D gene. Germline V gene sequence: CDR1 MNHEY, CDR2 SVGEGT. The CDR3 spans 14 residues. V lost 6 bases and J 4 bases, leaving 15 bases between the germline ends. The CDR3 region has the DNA TGTGCCAGCAGAGTTACGTGGACGGGCTATGGCTACACCTTC. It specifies CASRVTWTGYGYTF.

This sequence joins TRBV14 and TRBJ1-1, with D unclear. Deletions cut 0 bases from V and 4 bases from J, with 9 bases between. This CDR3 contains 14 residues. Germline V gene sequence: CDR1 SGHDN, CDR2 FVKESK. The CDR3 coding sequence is TGTGCCAGCAGCCAAGATGGGGATCCCACTGAAGCTTTCTTT. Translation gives CASSQDGDPTEAFF.

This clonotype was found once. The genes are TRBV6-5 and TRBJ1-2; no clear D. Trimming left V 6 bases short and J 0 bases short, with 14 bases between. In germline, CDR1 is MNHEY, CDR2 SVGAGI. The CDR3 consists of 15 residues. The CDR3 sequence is CASSRGVPANYGYTF. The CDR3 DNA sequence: TGTGCCAGCAGCCGTGGCGTGCCTGCTAACTATGGCTACACCTTC.

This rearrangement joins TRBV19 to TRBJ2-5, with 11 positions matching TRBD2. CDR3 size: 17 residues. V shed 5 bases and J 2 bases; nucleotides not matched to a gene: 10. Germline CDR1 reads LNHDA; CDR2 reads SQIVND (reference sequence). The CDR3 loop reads CASSLTSGIRGQETQYF. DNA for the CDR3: TGTGCCAGTAGTTTGACTAGCGGGATCCGGGGACAAGAGACCCAGTACTTC.

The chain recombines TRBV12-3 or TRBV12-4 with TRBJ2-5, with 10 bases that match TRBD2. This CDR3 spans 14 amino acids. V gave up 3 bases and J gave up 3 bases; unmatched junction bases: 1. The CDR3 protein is CASSFGLAEETQYF. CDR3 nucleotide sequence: TGTGCCAGCAGTTTCGGACTAGCGGAAGAGACCCAGTACTTC.

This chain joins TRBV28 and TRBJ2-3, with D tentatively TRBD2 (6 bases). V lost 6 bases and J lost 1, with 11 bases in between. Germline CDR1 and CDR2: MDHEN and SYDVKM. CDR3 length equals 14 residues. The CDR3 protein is CASSPGLRTDTQYF. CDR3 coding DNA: TGTGCCAGCAGCCCGGGACTCCGCACAGATACGCAGTATTTT.

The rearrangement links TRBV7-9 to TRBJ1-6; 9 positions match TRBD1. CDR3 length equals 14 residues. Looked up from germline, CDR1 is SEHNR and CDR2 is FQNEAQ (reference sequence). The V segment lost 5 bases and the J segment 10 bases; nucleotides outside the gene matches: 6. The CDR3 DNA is TGTGCCAGCAGCAAGGGACAGGGAAACTCACCCCTCCACTTT. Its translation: CASSKGQGNSPLHF.

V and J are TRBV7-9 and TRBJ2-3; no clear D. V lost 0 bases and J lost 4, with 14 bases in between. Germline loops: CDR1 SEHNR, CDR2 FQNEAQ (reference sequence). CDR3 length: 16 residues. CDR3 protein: CASSLARGLVADTQYF. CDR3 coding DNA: TGTGCCAGCAGCTTAGCGCGAGGTTTGGTAGCAGATACGCAGTATTTT.

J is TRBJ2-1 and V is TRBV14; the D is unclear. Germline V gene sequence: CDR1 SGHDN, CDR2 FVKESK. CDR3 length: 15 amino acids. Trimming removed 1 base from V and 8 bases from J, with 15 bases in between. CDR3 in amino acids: CASSQVPLVSHEQFF. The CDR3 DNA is TGTGCCAGCAGCCAAGTTCCCCTAGTATCCCATGAGCAGTTCTTC.

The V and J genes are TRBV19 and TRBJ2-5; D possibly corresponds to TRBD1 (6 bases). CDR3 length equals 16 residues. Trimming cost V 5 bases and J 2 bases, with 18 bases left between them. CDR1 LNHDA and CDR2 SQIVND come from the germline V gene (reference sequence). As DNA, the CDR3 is TGTGCCAGTAGTTCCCGAGGGACACCTCAGCAAGAGACCCAGTACTTC. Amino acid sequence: CASSSRGTPQQETQYF.

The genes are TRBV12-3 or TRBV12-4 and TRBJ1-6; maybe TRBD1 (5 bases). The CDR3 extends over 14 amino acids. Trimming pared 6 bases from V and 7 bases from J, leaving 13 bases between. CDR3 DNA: TGTGCCAGCAGACTAACAGGAGGCAATTCACCCCTCCACTTT. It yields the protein CASRLTGGNSPLHF.

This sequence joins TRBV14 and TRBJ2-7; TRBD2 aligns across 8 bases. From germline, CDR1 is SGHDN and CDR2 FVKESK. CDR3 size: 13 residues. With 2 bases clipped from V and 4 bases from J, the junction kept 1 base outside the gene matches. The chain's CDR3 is CASSQPSGYEQYF. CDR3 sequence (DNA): TGTGCCAGCAGCCAACCTAGCGGGTACGAGCAGTACTTC. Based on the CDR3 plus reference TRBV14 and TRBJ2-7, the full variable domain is EAGVTQFPSHSVIEKGQTVTLRCDPISGHDNLYWYRRVMGKEIKFLLHFVKESKQDESGMPNNRFLAERTGGTYSTLKVQPAELEDSGVYFCASSQPSGYEQYFGPGTRLTVT.

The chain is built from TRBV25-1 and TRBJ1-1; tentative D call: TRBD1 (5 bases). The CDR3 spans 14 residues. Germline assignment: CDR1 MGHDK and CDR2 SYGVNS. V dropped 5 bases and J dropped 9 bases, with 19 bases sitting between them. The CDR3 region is CASSSPGGTGKAFF. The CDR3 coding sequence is TGTGCCAGCAGTTCACCCGGGGGTACGGGAAAAGCTTTCTTT.

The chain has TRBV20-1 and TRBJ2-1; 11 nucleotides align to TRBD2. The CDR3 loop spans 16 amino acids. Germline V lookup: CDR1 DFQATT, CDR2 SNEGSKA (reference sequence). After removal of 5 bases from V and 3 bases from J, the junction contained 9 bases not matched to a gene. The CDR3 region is CSARIAGGQLYNEQFF. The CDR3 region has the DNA TGCAGTGCTCGGATAGCGGGAGGGCAACTCTACAATGAGCAGTTCTTC.

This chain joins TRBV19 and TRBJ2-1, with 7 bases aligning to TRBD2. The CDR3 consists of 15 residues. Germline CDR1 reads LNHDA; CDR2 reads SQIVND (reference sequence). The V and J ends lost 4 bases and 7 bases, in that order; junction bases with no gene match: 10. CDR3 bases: TGTGCCAGTAGTACCCAAGGACTAGTCGGTAATGAGCAGTTCTTC. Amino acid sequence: CASSTQGLVGNEQFF.

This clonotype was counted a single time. The CDR3 spells CASSLIPPNQPQHF. CDR3 DNA: TGTGCCAGCAGTTTAATCCCCCCCAATCAGCCCCAGCATTTT. The gene calls are TRBV28 and TRBJ1-5; D is ambiguous. CDR3 size: 14 residues. CDR1 is MDHEN, CDR2 SYDVKM, per germline. V was cut by 2 bases and J by 3 bases, with 8 bases left in between.

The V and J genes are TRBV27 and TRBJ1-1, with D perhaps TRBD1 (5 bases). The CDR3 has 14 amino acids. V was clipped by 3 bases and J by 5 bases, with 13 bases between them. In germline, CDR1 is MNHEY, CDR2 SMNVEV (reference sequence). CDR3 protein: CASSFTGGGTEAFF. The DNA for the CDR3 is TGTGCCAGCAGTTTTACGGGGGGTGGAACTGAAGCTTTCTTT.

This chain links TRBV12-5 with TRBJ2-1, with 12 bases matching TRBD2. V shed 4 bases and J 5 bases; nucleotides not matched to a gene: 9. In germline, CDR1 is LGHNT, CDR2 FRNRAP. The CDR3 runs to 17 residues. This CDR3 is CASGWSGRTSGNNEQFF. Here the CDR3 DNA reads TGTGCTAGTGGTTGGTCAGGGAGGACTAGCGGGAACAATGAGCAGTTCTTC.

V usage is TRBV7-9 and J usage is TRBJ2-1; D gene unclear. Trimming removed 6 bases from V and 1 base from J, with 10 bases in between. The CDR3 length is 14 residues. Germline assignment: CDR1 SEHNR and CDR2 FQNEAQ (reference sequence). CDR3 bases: TGTGCCAGCAGTCAGAGTATTTCCTACAATGAGCAGTTCTTC. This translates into CASSQSISYNEQFF. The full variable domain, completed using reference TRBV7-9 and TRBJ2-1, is DTGVSQNPRHKITKRGQNVTFRCDPISEHNRLYWYRQTLGQGPEFLTYFQNEAQLEKSRLLSDRFSAERPKGSFSTLEIQRTEQGDSAMYLCASSQSISYNEQFFGPGTRLTVL.

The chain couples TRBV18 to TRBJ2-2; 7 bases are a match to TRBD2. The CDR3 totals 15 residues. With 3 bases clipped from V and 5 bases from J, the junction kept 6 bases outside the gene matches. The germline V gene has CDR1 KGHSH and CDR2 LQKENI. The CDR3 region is CASSPRESRTGELFF. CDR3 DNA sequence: TGTGCCAGCTCACCGCGGGAGAGTAGGACCGGGGAGCTGTTTTTT. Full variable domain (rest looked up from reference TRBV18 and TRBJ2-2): NAGVMQNPRHLVRRRGQEARLRCSPMKGHSHVYWYRQLPEEGLKFMVYLQKENIIDESGMPKERFSAEFPKEGPSILRIQQVVRGDSAAYFCASSPRESRTGELFFGEGSRLTVL.

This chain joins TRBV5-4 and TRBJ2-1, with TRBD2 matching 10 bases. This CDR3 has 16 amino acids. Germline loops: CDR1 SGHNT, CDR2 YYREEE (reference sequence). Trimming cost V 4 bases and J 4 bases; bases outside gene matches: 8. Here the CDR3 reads CASSLPAGGLYNEQFF. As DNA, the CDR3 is TGTGCCAGCAGCCTGCCAGCGGGGGGGCTTTACAATGAGCAGTTCTTC.

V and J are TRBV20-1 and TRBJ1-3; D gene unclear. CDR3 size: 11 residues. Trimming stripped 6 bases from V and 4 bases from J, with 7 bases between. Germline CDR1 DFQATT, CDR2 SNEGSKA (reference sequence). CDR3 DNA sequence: TGCAGTGCCGGGATGGGAAACACCATATATTTT. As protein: CSAGMGNTIYF.

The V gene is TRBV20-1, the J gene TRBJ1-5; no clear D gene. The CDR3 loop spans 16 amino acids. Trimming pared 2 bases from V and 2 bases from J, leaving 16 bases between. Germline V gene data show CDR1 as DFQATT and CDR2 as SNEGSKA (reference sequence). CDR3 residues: CSARREATSGNQPQHF. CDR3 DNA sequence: TGCAGTGCTAGAAGGGAGGCGACCAGCGGCAATCAGCCCCAGCATTTT.

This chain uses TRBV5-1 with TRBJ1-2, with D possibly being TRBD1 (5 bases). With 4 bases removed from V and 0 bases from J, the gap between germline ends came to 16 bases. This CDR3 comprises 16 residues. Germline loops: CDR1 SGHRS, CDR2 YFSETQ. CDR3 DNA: TGCGCCAGCAGCCCAGGGACCCTGGGCCCTAACTATGGCTACACCTTC. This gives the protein CASSPGTLGPNYGYTF.

The CDR3 nucleotides read TGTGCCAGCAGTCCCCAGGGGCCAGATACGCAGTATTTT. It translates to CASSPQGPDTQYF. This chain joins TRBV27 and TRBJ2-3; D is possibly TRBD1 (6 bases). The CDR3 consists of 13 residues. Looked up from germline, CDR1 is MNHEY and CDR2 is SMNVEV (reference sequence). V was cut by 5 bases and J by 4 bases, with 10 bases left in between.

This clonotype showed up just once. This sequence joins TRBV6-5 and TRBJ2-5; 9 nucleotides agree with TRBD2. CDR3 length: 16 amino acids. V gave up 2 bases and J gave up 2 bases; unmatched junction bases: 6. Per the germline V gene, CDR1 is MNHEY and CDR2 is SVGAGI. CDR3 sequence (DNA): TGTGCCAGCAGTTACCCGACTAGCGGAGGGCAAGAGACCCAGTACTTC. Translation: CASSYPTSGGQETQYF.

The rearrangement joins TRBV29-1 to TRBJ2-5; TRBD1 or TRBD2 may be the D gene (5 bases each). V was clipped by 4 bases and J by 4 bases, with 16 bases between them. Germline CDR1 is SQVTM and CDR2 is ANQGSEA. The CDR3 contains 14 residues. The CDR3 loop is CSVAGAVMGETQYF. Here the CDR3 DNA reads TGCAGCGTTGCCGGGGCAGTAATGGGAGAGACCCAGTACTTC.